These T cell receptor beta chains were read from a single sample in a study of metastatic and nonmetastatic thyroid tumors. TCRdb re-analyzed the PCR reads using MiXCR. The repertoire holds 30,000 to 45,000 clones, with about 33% as singletons. What was sequenced was tumor tissue. These receptors were obtained from a female donor with papillary thyroid cancer or a benign thyroid nodule (not recorded which). Some clones in this sample may be carry-over from other donors' samples. Both conserved end residues are part of each CDR3. A D gene is named only where the DNA matches it firmly. Only some rows state a clone size, as once, few, many or a class for expanded clones.

j_call | v_call | d_call | clone_size | cdr3_nt | cdr3_aa
TRBJ1-1 | TRBV5-5 | - | - | TGTGCCAGCATCAAGGGAGGGGAAACTGAAGCTTTCTTT | CASIKGGETEAFF
TRBJ2-1 | TRBV6-1 | - | - | TGTGCCAGCAGTGAAGCGCCGTGGGGCCACAATGAGCAGTTCTTC | CASSEAPWGHNEQFF
TRBJ2-3 | TRBV5-1 | TRBD2 | - | TGCGCCAGCAGCGAAAGACTAGCGGAGGAAACAGATACGCAGTATTTT | CASSERLAEETDTQYF
TRBJ1-5 | TRBV27 | - | - | TGTGCCAGCAGTTCCTTGCGACCGGGCAATCAGCCCCAGCATTTT | CASSSLRPGNQPQHF
TRBJ2-1 | TRBV6-5 | TRBD2 | large | TGTGCCAGCAGTTACGGGACTAGCGGGAGGAGCGAGCAGTTCTTC | CASSYGTSGRSEQFF
TRBJ2-3 | TRBV4-1 | TRBD2 | few | TGCGCCAGCAGCCAAGCTCTAGCGGAGCGCACAGATACGCAGTATTTT | CASSQALAERTDTQYF
TRBJ2-2 | TRBV9 | - | few | TGTGCCAGCGAGGGGACCGGCGGGGAGCTGTTTTTT | CASEGTGGELFF
TRBJ2-2 | TRBV15 | - | many | TGTGCCACCAGCAGAACTCGGAGGGCCGGGGAGCTGTTTTTT | CATSRTRRAGELFF
TRBJ2-2 | TRBV28 | TRBD1 | few | TGTGCCAGCAGTTCCCTGACAGGGTACACCGGGGAGCTGTTTTTT | CASSSLTGYTGELFF
TRBJ1-2 | TRBV6-1 | TRBD1 | - | TGTGCCAGCAGTGGGTCGACAGGGGGTTATGGCTACACCTTC | CASSGSTGGYGYTF
TRBJ2-7 | TRBV20-1 | TRBD2 | - | TGCAGTGCGCGGACTAGCGGATCCTACGAGCAGTACTTC | CSARTSGSYEQYF
TRBJ2-2 | TRBV2 | - | - | TGTGCCAGCAAAGAACAGGAGAACACAGGGGAGCTGTTTTTT | CASKEQENTGELFF
TRBJ1-1 | TRBV12-3/TRBV12-4 | - | few | TGTGCCAGCAGTTTCGGGGGGGCTAATGAAGCTTTCTTT | CASSFGGANEAFF
TRBJ2-5 | TRBV2 | - | - | TGTGCCAGCAGTGTTGGCAGGGAGACCCAGTACTTC | CASSVGRETQYF
TRBJ1-5 | TRBV6-1 | - | many | TGTGCCAGCAGTGAAAGGGGGTCAGATCAGCCCCAGCATTTT | CASSERGSDQPQHF
TRBJ2-7 | TRBV11-2 | - | - | TGTGCCAGCAGCTTAGGCAGTCCACGCACTACCTACGAGCAGTACTTC | CASSLGSPRTTYEQYF
TRBJ2-2 | TRBV24-1 | - | few | TGTGCCACCAGTGAGTCCGGGACGGTGAACACCGGGGAGCTGTTTTTT | CATSESGTVNTGELFF
TRBJ2-3 | TRBV28 | TRBD1 | few | TGTGCCAGTTCCGACAGGGGCACAGATACGCAGTATTTT | CASSDRGTDTQYF
TRBJ1-2 | TRBV20-1 | TRBD1 | - | TGCAGTGCTAGTGGGTTCGACAGGGGGCTTGCTAACTATGGCTACACCTTC | CSASGFDRGLANYGYTF
TRBJ2-5 | TRBV6-5 | - | - | TGTGCCAGCAGTTACTCGCGCGGCGACGGGACCCAGTACTTC | CASSYSRGDGTQYF
TRBJ1-1 | TRBV6-2/TRBV6-3 | - | - | TGTGCCAGCAGTTACTCCGCAGGGGACACTGAAGCTTTCTTT | CASSYSAGDTEAFF
TRBJ2-1 | TRBV7-9 | TRBD1 | - | TGTGCCAGCAGCCGAGGTAACAGGGGTAGGGAGCAGTTCTTC | CASSRGNRGREQFF
TRBJ1-5 | TRBV28 | - | few | TGTGCCAGCAAGGGGGACATCTACAATCAGCCCCAGCATTTT | CASKGDIYNQPQHF
TRBJ1-2 | TRBV24-1 | - | - | TGTGCCACCAGTGCGCGCGGGTCCACGAACTATGGCTACACCTTC | CATSARGSTNYGYTF
TRBJ1-6 | TRBV6-1 | - | few | TGTGCCAGCAGTGGGGGACGGACCTATAATTCACCCCTCCACTTT | CASSGGRTYNSPLHF
TRBJ2-2 | TRBV6-1 | TRBD2 | few | TGTGCCAGCAGAGGGACTAGAGGAACCGGGGAGCTGTTTTTT | CASRGTRGTGELFF
TRBJ2-2 | TRBV6-1 | - | - | TGTGCCAGCAGAAAAGAAGGGATATACACCGGGGAGCTGTTTTTT | CASRKEGIYTGELFF
TRBJ1-2 | TRBV6-1 | - | few | TGTGCCAGCAGCCCCTCGGGGGCGATGGGCTACACCTTC | CASSPSGAMGYTF
TRBJ1-6 | TRBV6-5 | TRBD1 | few | TGTGCCAGCAGTTACACTTTTACAGGGGGCAGCTCACCCCTCCACTTT | CASSYTFTGGSSPLHF
TRBJ1-2 | TRBV16 | - | many | TGTGCCAGCAGCCAATCAGGGATTTATGGCTACACCTTC | CASSQSGIYGYTF
TRBJ2-1 | TRBV10-1 | - | - | TGCGCCAGCAGTGAGCCGGGTCGCCCGTCCAATGAGCAGTTCTTC | CASSEPGRPSNEQFF
TRBJ2-5 | TRBV11-3 | TRBD1 | - | TGTGCCAGCAGCAAGGACAGGGGCGAGACCCAGTACTTC | CASSKDRGETQYF
TRBJ2-7 | TRBV11-2 | - | - | TGTGCCAGCAGCCCCCCCCTGGTGTGGGTAAATTCCTACGAGCAGTACTTC | CASSPPLVWVNSYEQYF
TRBJ2-1 | TRBV6-1 | - | few | TGTGCCAGCAAGGCAGGGCAGTACAATGAGCAGTTCTTC | CASKAGQYNEQFF